A single sample gave rise to the 19 T cell receptor beta chains below, sequenced in a study of shared clonotypes between healthy human individuals. TCRdb's table, derived via immunoSEQ multiplex PCR, lists solely in-frame clones and lacks some. The sample has 2 million to 2.5 million clones, more than 85% seen once. The sequenced sample consisted of naive CD4+ T cells from PBMCs. This sample's subset: CD45RA+ positively selected. These receptors all stem from a man between 18 and 29 years old in good health. Some clones in this sample may be carry-over from other donors' samples.

This clone was counted once. The chain is built from TRBV5-4 and TRBJ2-2; TRBD2 might be the D (5 bases). Germline V gene lookup returns CDR1 SGHNT and CDR2 YYREEE (reference sequence). V lost 0 bases to trimming and J lost 8 bases, with 14 bases between them. The CDR3 totals 15 residues. The CDR3 loop is CASSLAGAAEGELFF. The CDR3 DNA follows: TGTGCCAGCAGCTTGGCCGGTGCAGCGGAAGGGGAGCTGTTTTTT.

The rearrangement uses TRBV2 and TRBJ1-4, with unresolved D. Germline V gene lookup returns CDR1 SNHLY and CDR2 FYNNEI. The CDR3 covers 15 residues. V lost 5 bases to trimming and J lost 7 bases, with 17 bases between them. The DNA for the CDR3 is TGTGCCAGCAGTCCGTCCTCTCAAGAAACTGAAAAACTGTTTTTT. This translates into CASSPSSQETEKLFF.

As to this clone: The identical CDR3 is also encoded by other nucleotide sequences in the sample. The J gene is TRBJ1-2, the V gene TRBV6-5; 10 bases align to TRBD1. V gave up 0 bases and J gave up 4 bases; unmatched junction bases: 2. The V gene's germline CDR1 is MNHEY and CDR2 SVGAGI. CDR3 length: 15 amino acids. The CDR3 sequence is CASSYSGTGVYGYTF. The CDR3 bases are TGTGCCAGCAGTTACTCCGGGACAGGGGTCTATGGCTACACCTTC.

The V gene is TRBV28, the J gene TRBJ2-5; TRBD2 aligns across 10 bases. The J call is uncertain, as TRBJ2-7 better fits the DNA end. The germline V gene encodes CDR1 MDHEN and CDR2 SYDVKM. The CDR3 has 16 residues. The CDR3: CASSLIPSGRVYEQYF. The CDR3, as DNA: TGTGCCAGCAGTTTAATTCCCAGCGGGAGGGTCTACGAGCAGTACTTC.

The chain joins TRBV2 to TRBJ1-2; D is possibly TRBD1 (6 bases). Germline V CDR1 and CDR2: SNHLY, FYNNEI. Trimming shortened V by 5 bases and J by 0 bases, and 13 bases separated the two germline ends. The CDR3 is 15 amino acids. The CDR3 protein is CASSTGRTANYGYTF. In nucleotides, the CDR3 is TGTGCCAGCAGTACGGGACGGACAGCTAACTATGGCTACACCTTC.

The chain carries TRBV18 and TRBJ2-3; TRBD2 might be the D (6 bases). With 2 bases removed from V and 5 bases from J, the gap between germline ends came to 20 bases. In germline, CDR1 is KGHSH, CDR2 LQKENI. The CDR3 is 17 residues long. The CDR3 is CASSPNLADLAGDTQYF. The DNA for the CDR3 is TGTGCCAGCTCACCAAATTTAGCGGACCTTGCAGGAGATACGCAGTATTTT.

Turning to this clone: The same CDR3 is also encoded by other DNA sequences in this sample. V is TRBV7-2 and J is TRBJ2-7; no reliable D call. V lost 1 base and J lost 1, with 5 bases in between. This CDR3 is 13 amino acids long. Germline assignment: CDR1 SGHTA and CDR2 FQGNSA. The CDR3 loop reads CASSLGRSYEQYF. DNA of the CDR3: TGTGCCAGCAGCTTAGGCAGATCCTACGAGCAGTACTTC. The full variable domain, completed using reference TRBV7-2 and TRBJ2-7, is GAGVSQSPSNKVTEKGKDVELRCDPISGHTALYWYRQSLGQGLEFLIYFQGNSAPDKSGLPSDRFSAERTGGSVSTLTIQRTQQEDSAVYLCASSLGRSYEQYFGPGTRLTVT.

This chain uses TRBV28 with TRBJ2-2; a possible D gene is TRBD2 (6 bases). Germline V gene lookup returns CDR1 MDHEN and CDR2 SYDVKM. Trimming took 7 bases from V and 0 from J, leaving 12 bases between them. The CDR3 has 15 residues. The CDR3 reads CASIPGGANTGELFF. As DNA, the CDR3 is TGTGCCAGCATCCCGGGCGGGGCGAACACCGGGGAGCTGTTTTTT.

The chain combines TRBV18 with TRBJ2-7; D gene ambiguous. CDR1 and CDR2 from the germline V gene are KGHSH and LQKENI. The CDR3 is made up of 16 amino acids. The germline V and J ends were trimmed by 0 bases and 0 bases, with 12 bases remaining between them. The chain's CDR3 is CASSPPLPKSSYEQYF. In DNA form, the CDR3 reads TGTGCCAGCTCACCACCCCTCCCAAAGAGCTCCTACGAGCAGTACTTC.

The chain links TRBV7-3 to TRBJ2-6, with D perhaps assigned TRBD1 or TRBD2 (5 bases each). CDR3 size: 16 residues. Trimming removed 1 base from V and 13 bases from J, with 20 bases in between. Germline CDR1 and CDR2: SGHTA and FQGTGA. CDR3 DNA: TGTGCCAGCAGCTTAAGAGGGAGACAGACGCAAAAAGTCCTGACTTTC. It translates to CASSLRGRQTQKVLTF. Full variable domain (remainder filled in from reference TRBV7-3 and TRBJ2-6): GAGVSQTPSNKVTEKGKYVELRCDPISGHTALYWYRQSLGQGPEFLIYFQGTGAADDSGLPNDRFFAVRPEGSVSTLKIQRTERGDSAVYLCASSLRGRQTQKVLTFGAGSRLTVL.

The chain uses TRBV29-1 and TRBJ1-2; D is unclear. The CDR3 is 12 residues long. V was cut by 4 bases and J by 9 bases, with 15 bases left in between. Germline V gene sequence: CDR1 SQVTM, CDR2 ANQGSEA. CDR3 nucleotide sequence: TGCAGCGTTGGGTCCCCGGGCCTACGCTACACCTTC. It is translated as CSVGSPGLRYTF.

V is TRBV6-6 and J is TRBJ1-1; tentative D call: TRBD1 (6 bases). Germline assignment: CDR1 MNHNY and CDR2 SVGAGI (reference sequence). This CDR3 has 14 amino acids. The ends were cut back, 5 bases at V and 4 bases at J, with 14 bases in the middle. The CDR3 reads CASSHGQLGTEAFF. CDR3 nucleotide sequence: TGTGCCAGCAGTCACGGACAGTTAGGCACTGAAGCTTTCTTT.

The chain joins TRBV7-8 to TRBJ2-4; TRBD1 or TRBD2 may be the D gene (6 bases each). The CDR3 covers 14 residues. CDR1 SGHVS and CDR2 FQNEAQ come from the germline V gene. V was cut by 4 bases and J by 8 bases, with 15 bases left in between. Written as DNA, the CDR3 is TGTGCCAGCAGCTCTCGTGGGGGGCTGGACATTCAGTACTTC. Its translation is CASSSRGGLDIQYF. The whole variable domain, remainder taken from reference TRBV7-8 and TRBJ2-4, is GAGVSQSPRYKVAKRGQDVALRCDPISGHVSLFWYQQALGQGPEFLTYFQNEAQLDKSGLPSDRFFAERPEGSVSTLKIQRTQQEDSAVYLCASSSRGGLDIQYFGAGTRLSVL.

The chain couples TRBV6-1 to TRBJ2-7, with D maybe TRBD2 (7 bases). CDR3 size: 15 residues. With 9 bases removed from V and 6 bases from J, the gap between germline ends came to 24 bases. The germline gives CDR1 MNHNS, CDR2 SASEGT. The CDR3 reads CASTSILGGPSEQYF. The CDR3 DNA follows: TGTGCCAGTACTTCAATACTGGGGGGGCCCTCCGAGCAGTACTTC.

V and J are TRBV28 and TRBJ2-3; D is possibly TRBD1 or TRBD2 (5 bases each). With 6 bases removed from V and 6 bases from J, the gap between germline ends came to 7 bases. This CDR3 has 11 residues. CDR1 is MDHEN and CDR2 is SYDVKM in the germline V gene. The CDR3 DNA reads as TGTGCCAGCAGGGGGGTGGATACGCAGTATTTT. This encodes CASRGVDTQYF.

The chain couples TRBV6-5 to TRBJ1-5; 12 bases line up with TRBD1. This CDR3 spans 15 amino acids. In germline, CDR1 is MNHEY, CDR2 SVGAGI. V trimming: 6 bases; J trimming: 6 bases; junction bases outside the gene matches: 6. This CDR3 is CASRRGTGGSQPQHF. CDR3 DNA: TGTGCCAGCAGACGTGGGACAGGGGGCAGTCAGCCCCAGCATTTT.

A single count supports this clone. CDR3 coding DNA: TGTGCCAGCACCGGACAGATCTCTTATGGCTACACCTTC. Translation gives CASTGQISYGYTF. V and J are TRBV28 and TRBJ1-2, with D maybe TRBD1 (6 bases). V lost 7 bases to trimming and J lost 5 bases, with 14 bases between them. The CDR3 loop spans 13 amino acids. Germline V gives CDR1 MDHEN, CDR2 SYDVKM.

The V and J genes are TRBV4-1 and TRBJ1-5; 9 bases match TRBD1. V trimming: 1 base; J trimming: 5 bases; junction bases outside the gene matches: 6. This CDR3 is 16 amino acids long. Germline-derived CDR1 and CDR2 are MGHRA and YSYEKL. The CDR3 sequence: CASSQADRGNDQPQHF. As DNA, the CDR3 is TGCGCCAGCAGCCAAGCCGACAGGGGGAATGATCAGCCCCAGCATTTT.

Remarks on this clone: The sample has other DNA sequences that encode this CDR3 too. The J gene is TRBJ2-7, the V gene TRBV28, with no clear D. Germline V gene data show CDR1 as MDHEN and CDR2 as SYDVKM. There are 12 residues in the CDR3. V was clipped by 5 bases and J by 3 bases, with 8 bases between them. CDR3: CASSSGDYEQYF. The CDR3 nucleotides read TGTGCCAGCAGTAGTGGAGACTACGAGCAGTACTTC.